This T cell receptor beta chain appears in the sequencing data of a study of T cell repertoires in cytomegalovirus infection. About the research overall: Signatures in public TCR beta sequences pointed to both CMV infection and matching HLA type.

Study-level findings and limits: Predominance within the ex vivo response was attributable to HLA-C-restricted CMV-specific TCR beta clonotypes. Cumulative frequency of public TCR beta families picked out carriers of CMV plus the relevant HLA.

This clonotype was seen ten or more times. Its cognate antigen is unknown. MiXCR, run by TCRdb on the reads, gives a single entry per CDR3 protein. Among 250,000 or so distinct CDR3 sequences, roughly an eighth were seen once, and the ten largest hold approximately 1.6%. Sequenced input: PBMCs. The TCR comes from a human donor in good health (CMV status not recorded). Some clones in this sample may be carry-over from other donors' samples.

The CDR3: CASSPGRRLAFF. DNA of the CDR3: TGTGCCAGCAGTCCAGGGAGGAGGCTGGCTTTCTTT. The genes are TRBV6-1 and TRBJ1-1, with D maybe TRBD1 (5 bases). CDR1 is MNHNS and CDR2 is SASEGT in the germline V gene. The CDR3 has 12 residues. Between the trimmed V and J ends, which lost 5 bases and 11 bases, there was a span of 15 bases.